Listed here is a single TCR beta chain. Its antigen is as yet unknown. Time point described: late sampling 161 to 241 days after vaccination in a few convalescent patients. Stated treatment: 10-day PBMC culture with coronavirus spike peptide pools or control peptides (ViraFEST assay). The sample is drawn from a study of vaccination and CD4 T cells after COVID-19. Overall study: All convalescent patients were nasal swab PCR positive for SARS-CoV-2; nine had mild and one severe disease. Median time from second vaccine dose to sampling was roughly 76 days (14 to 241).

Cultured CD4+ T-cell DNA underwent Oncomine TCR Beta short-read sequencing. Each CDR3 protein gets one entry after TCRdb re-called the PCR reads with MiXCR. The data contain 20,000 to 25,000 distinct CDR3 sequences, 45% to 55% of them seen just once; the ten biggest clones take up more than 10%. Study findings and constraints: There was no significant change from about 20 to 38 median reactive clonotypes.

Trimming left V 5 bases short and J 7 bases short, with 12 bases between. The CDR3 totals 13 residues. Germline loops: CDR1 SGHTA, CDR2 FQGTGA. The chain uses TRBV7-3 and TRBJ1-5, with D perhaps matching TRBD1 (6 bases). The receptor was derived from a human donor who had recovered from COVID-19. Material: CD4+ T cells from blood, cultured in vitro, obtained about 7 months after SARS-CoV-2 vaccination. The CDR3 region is CASSLDRNQPQHF. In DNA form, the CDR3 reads TGTGCCAGCAGCCTTGACAGGAACCAGCCCCAGCATTTT.